One sample yielded the 32 T cell receptor beta chains listed below, sequenced in a study of blood T cells in healthy people across ages. A J-beta primer mix and a sample-barcoded 5' primer were used in a second PCR of about 7 to 12 cycles. TCRdb re-derived calls from the 5' RACE reads in MiXCR, one entry per CDR3 protein. The repertoire holds 1.5 million to 1.9 million distinct CDR3 sequences, around 40% seen once, with less than 5% in the top ten. The specimen was blood. The origin of the receptors is a woman younger than 30 in good health.

The gene calls are TRBV6-2 or TRBV6-3 and TRBJ2-7; either TRBD1 or TRBD2 may fit D (5 bases each). The CDR3 is made up of 13 amino acids. V shed 1 base and J shed 6 bases, with 10 bases lying between them. The germline V gene encodes CDR1 MNHEY and CDR2 SVGEGT. CDR3 sequence: CASSYFWGTEQYF. As DNA, the CDR3 is TGTGCCAGCAGTTACTTTTGGGGGACCGAGCAGTACTTC.

This clonotype was recorded a few times. The V and J genes are TRBV5-1 and TRBJ2-4; 12 nucleotides align to TRBD2. The J call may be wrong; the DNA end is better matched by TRBJ2-7. CDR3 length: 15 amino acids. The germline V gene has CDR1 SGHRS and CDR2 YFSETQ. CDR3 protein: CASSTTSGGPHEQYF. CDR3 DNA sequence: TGCGCCAGCAGCACGACTAGCGGGGGTCCCCACGAGCAGTACTTC.

This clonotype was picked up a small number of times. The V call is TRBV20-1, the J call TRBJ2-7; D is unresolved. The CDR3 consists of 13 residues. Trimming took 1 base from V and 0 from J, leaving 7 bases between them. Per the germline V gene, CDR1 is DFQATT and CDR2 is SNEGSKA (reference sequence). The CDR3 DNA follows: TGCAGTGCTAGAGGCCCGGTCTCCTACGAGCAGTACTTC. Residues: CSARGPVSYEQYF.

J is TRBJ2-3 and V is TRBV23-1, with TRBD1 identical over 7 bases. TRBV23-1 is known as an ORF, though its function is uncertain. The CDR3 sequence is 19 residues long. Unmatched junction bases numbered 19, after V lost 2 bases and J lost 5 bases. The CDR3 sequence is CASSQPKTRTGYQQDTQYF. CDR3 DNA sequence: TGCGCCAGCAGTCAACCGAAAACCAGGACAGGCTACCAACAAGATACGCAGTATTTT.

Points on this clonotype: Relative to the germline gene, one junction end is altered; a read error may explain this. The chain combines TRBV2 with TRBJ2-7; TRBD1 might be the D (6 bases). Germline assignment: CDR1 SNHLY and CDR2 FYNNEI. This CDR3 has 14 residues. The CDR3, as DNA: TGTGCCAGCAGTGGTGTGGACAGCTCCTACGGGCAGTACTTC. This codes for CASSGVDSSYGQYF.

In DNA form, the CDR3 reads TGTGCCAGCAGCCCGGGGGGTGGGGGGAACACTGAAGCTTTCTTT. It encodes CASSPGGGGNTEAFF. This chain uses TRBV7-9 with TRBJ1-1, with D perhaps TRBD1 (5 bases). CDR3 size: 15 residues. Trimming took 5 bases from V and 1 from J, leaving 14 bases between them. Germline CDR1 reads SEHNR; CDR2 reads FQNEAQ (reference sequence).

This clonotype has a handful of counts. This rearrangement joins TRBV28 to TRBJ2-1, with D maybe TRBD1 (5 bases). Germline V lookup: CDR1 MDHEN, CDR2 SYDVKM. The CDR3 runs to 16 residues. V was clipped by 2 bases and J by 0 bases, with 11 bases between them. As DNA, the CDR3 is TGTGCCAGCAGTTTAGTTTCGACAGCCTCCTACAATGAGCAGTTCTTC. Its translation: CASSLVSTASYNEQFF.

J is TRBJ1-1 and V is TRBV10-3; D gene ambiguous. This CDR3 spans 14 amino acids. CDR1 is ENHRY, CDR2 SYGVKD, per germline. V lost 3 bases, J lost 8 bases, and 16 bases lay in between. The CDR3 sequence is CAISERAVGGEAFF. In DNA, the CDR3 is TGTGCCATCAGTGAAAGGGCCGTGGGAGGGGAAGCTTTCTTT.

The rearrangement uses TRBV14 and TRBJ2-5, with 11 positions matching TRBD2. There are 15 residues in the CDR3. V shed 2 bases and J 7 bases; nucleotides not matched to a gene: 6. Germline CDR1 SGHDN, CDR2 FVKESK. CDR3 sequence: CASSQLLAGGGTQYF. CDR3 nucleotide sequence: TGTGCCAGCAGCCAACTTCTAGCGGGGGGAGGGACCCAGTACTTC. The variable domain in full, completed from reference TRBV14 and TRBJ2-5, reads EAGVTQFPSHSVIEKGQTVTLRCDPISGHDNLYWYRRVMGKEIKFLLHFVKESKQDESGMPNNRFLAERTGGTYSTLKVQPAELEDSGVYFCASSQLLAGGGTQYFGPGTRLLVL.

This clonotype appeared a few times. The J gene is TRBJ1-2, the V gene TRBV16; D remains unclear. The CDR3 is 14 amino acids. Germline assignment: CDR1 KGHSY and CDR2 FQNENV. Trimming cost V 0 bases and J 4 bases, with 9 bases left between them. The chain's CDR3 is CASSQSRGFYGYTF. The DNA of the CDR3 is TGTGCCAGCAGCCAATCTCGGGGATTCTATGGCTACACCTTC.

This clonotype was counted once. Here the CDR3 DNA reads TGTGCCAGCAGTAGCTCGTGGACGGCTTCCGGCTACACCTTC. Protein product: CASSSSWTASGYTF. The chain carries TRBV14 and TRBJ1-2, with D uncertain. V shed 6 bases and J shed 8 bases, with 19 bases lying between them. Germline CDR1 reads SGHDN; CDR2 reads FVKESK. This CDR3 contains 14 residues.

This clonotype was picked up a small number of times. The V call is TRBV20-1, the J call TRBJ1-4; D may be TRBD1 (6 bases). Between the trimmed V and J ends, which lost 0 bases and 4 bases, there was a span of 12 bases. The CDR3 is made up of 15 amino acids. The germline V gene encodes CDR1 DFQATT and CDR2 SNEGSKA (reference sequence). The CDR3 bases are TGCAGTGCTAGAGAGGGGGGGGCCGGTAATGAAAAACTGTTTTTT. As protein: CSAREGGAGNEKLFF.

V is TRBV5-1 and J is TRBJ2-5; 7 bases align to TRBD1. The DNA end favors TRBJ2-7, so the J call may be wrong. There are 14 residues in the CDR3. Germline CDR1 reads SGHRS; CDR2 reads YFSETQ. CDR3 DNA: TGCGCCAGCAGCTTGGCCGTAGGGGGCAACGAGCAGTACTTC. It codes for CASSLAVGGNEQYF.

The chain has TRBV7-2 and TRBJ2-5, with unresolved D. Germline values: CDR1 SGHTA, CDR2 FQGNSA. V lost 5 bases to trimming and J lost 2 bases, with 12 bases between them. The CDR3 loop spans 14 amino acids. In DNA form, the CDR3 reads TGTGCCAGCAGCCTCATGACGGAACAAGAGACCCAGTACTTC. This sequence encodes CASSLMTEQETQYF. The whole variable domain, remainder taken from reference TRBV7-2 and TRBJ2-5, is GAGVSQSPSNKVTEKGKDVELRCDPISGHTALYWYRQSLGQGLEFLIYFQGNSAPDKSGLPSDRFSAERTGGSVSTLTIQRTQQEDSAVYLCASSLMTEQETQYFGPGTRLLVL.

This clonotype was recorded once. This chain connects TRBV18 to TRBJ2-1; 9 bases are shared with TRBD1. This CDR3 is built from 15 residues. Trimming removed 2 bases from V and 8 bases from J; junction bases left unmatched: 7. Germline lookup yields CDR1 KGHSH and CDR2 LQKENI. CDR3: CASSPYGTGNDEQFF. The CDR3 bases are TGTGCCAGCTCACCATACGGGACAGGGAACGATGAGCAGTTCTTC.

The chain uses TRBV20-1 and TRBJ1-5; a weak D match, TRBD1 (5 bases). The CDR3 sequence is 12 residues long. Trimming cost V 5 bases and J 5 bases, with 10 bases left between them. Germline CDR1 is DFQATT and CDR2 is SNEGSKA (reference sequence). The CDR3 spells CSAGAGHQPQHF. For the CDR3, the DNA is TGCAGTGCTGGGGCAGGGCATCAGCCCCAGCATTTT.

The chain uses TRBV20-1 and TRBJ2-2; no firm D call. Germline CDR1 reads DFQATT; CDR2 reads SNEGSKA (reference sequence). Trimming stripped 1 base from V and 6 bases from J, with 12 bases between. The CDR3 has 14 residues. The CDR3 nucleotides read TGCAGTGCTAGAGGCTCCGTCGGCCCCGGGGAGCTGTTTTTT. This gives the protein CSARGSVGPGELFF.

A few counts support this clonotype. The DNA for the CDR3 is TGTGCCAGCTCACCACCGTCTGGGAACTATGGCTACACCTTC. Its protein product is CASSPPSGNYGYTF. The gene calls are TRBV18 and TRBJ1-2, with D unresolved. Germline values: CDR1 KGHSH, CDR2 LQKENI. The CDR3 contains 14 residues. V was trimmed by 0 bases and J by 2 bases, leaving 7 bases between them.

In its sample, this clonotype was seen a few times. J is TRBJ1-2 and V is TRBV10-3; D may be TRBD1 (5 bases). Germline CDR1 reads ENHRY; CDR2 reads SYGVKD. The CDR3 contains 15 residues. The V end lost 2 bases, the J end lost 0 bases, and 10 bases lay between the germline ends. For the CDR3, the DNA is TGTGCCATCAGTGAGGCGGGACGAGCTAACTATGGCTACACCTTC. Amino acids: CAISEAGRANYGYTF.

A note on this clonotype: A read error may explain this, as a much larger clone is one base away. The CDR3 DNA reads as TGTGCCAGCAGGGGTTCCCGCTACGAGCAGTACTTC. Protein: CASRGSRYEQYF. This chain links TRBV2 with TRBJ2-7; D remains unclear. V was pared by 6 bases and J by 3 bases, with 9 bases between. Germline assignment: CDR1 SNHLY and CDR2 FYNNEI. The CDR3 has 12 residues. Full variable domain (remainder filled in from reference TRBV2 and TRBJ2-7): EPEVTQTPSHQVTQMGQEVILRCVPISNHLYFYWYRQILGQKVEFLVSFYNNEISEKSEIFDDQFSVERPDGSNFTLKIRSTKLEDSAMYFCASRGSRYEQYFGPGTRLTVT.

The rearrangement links TRBV7-9 to TRBJ2-7; D uncertain. The germline V gene has CDR1 SEHNR and CDR2 FQNEAQ (reference sequence). The CDR3 contains 15 residues. Trimming pared 4 bases from V and 12 bases from J, leaving 25 bases between. The CDR3 DNA sequence: TGTGCCAGCAGCTCACCCTCAGAACACGCACTACGCTCGTACTTC. Amino acids: CASSSPSEHALRSYF.

This clonotype was counted only a few times. J is TRBJ2-5 and V is TRBV10-3, with no clear D. The CDR3 extends over 14 amino acids. Germline values: CDR1 ENHRY, CDR2 SYGVKD. V lost 3 bases to trimming and J lost 0 bases, with 8 bases between them. For the CDR3, the DNA is TGTGCCATCAGTGACCCGGGCAACCAAGAGACCCAGTACTTC. This translates into CAISDPGNQETQYF.

Only a few counts were recorded for this clonotype. This sequence joins TRBV5-1 and TRBJ2-1, with 7 bases fitting TRBD1. With 1 base clipped from V and 0 bases from J, the junction kept 10 bases outside the gene matches. Germline CDR1 SGHRS, CDR2 YFSETQ. The CDR3 is 18 amino acids. The CDR3 reads CASSLPLDRSSSYNEQFF. The CDR3 DNA reads as TGCGCCAGCAGCTTGCCCCTGGACAGGTCGAGCTCCTACAATGAGCAGTTCTTC.

Concerning this clonotype itself: The germline gene is not matched at one end of the junction; a read error may be the cause. This chain joins TRBV2 and TRBJ1-2; D is possibly TRBD1 (6 bases). The CDR3 contains 14 residues. CDR1 and CDR2 from the germline V gene are SNHLY and FYNNEI. The CDR3 region has the DNA TGTGCCAGCAGGATACCAGGACAGAGCTATAGCTACACCTTC. Encoded protein: CASRIPGQSYSYTF. The full variable domain, in which reference TRBV2 and TRBJ1-2 provide the parts outside the CDR3, is EPEVTQTPSHQVTQMGQEVILRCVPISNHLYFYWYRQILGQKVEFLVSFYNNEISEKSEIFDDQFSVERPDGSNFTLKIRSTKLEDSAMYFCASRIPGQSYSYTFGSGTRLTVV.

Remarks on this clonotype: At one of its ends the junction is not consistent with the germline gene, which may arise from a read error. The V call is TRBV6-5, the J call TRBJ2-5; D remains ambiguous. Per the germline V gene, CDR1 is MNHEY and CDR2 is SVGAGI. The CDR3 loop spans 11 amino acids. CDR3 DNA: TGTGCCAGCAGTTACGGAGAGAACCAGTACTTC. It specifies CASSYGENQYF.

This rearrangement joins TRBV4-1 to TRBJ1-5, with a possible D match to TRBD1 (5 bases). CDR3 length equals 16 residues. The V gene's germline CDR1 is MGHRA and CDR2 YSYEKL. Between the trimmed V and J ends, which lost 0 bases and 3 bases, there was a span of 12 bases. The CDR3 nucleotides are TGCGCCAGCAGCCAAGATGAGGGCAGGGACAATCAGCCCCAGCATTTT. Translated, it gives CASSQDEGRDNQPQHF.

The CDR3 spells CASSPPPRGNTIYF. DNA of the CDR3: TGTGCCAGCTCACCACCGCCTCGGGGAAACACCATATATTTT. The chain couples TRBV18 to TRBJ1-3; D is unresolved. V shed 0 bases and J shed 4 bases, with 7 bases lying between them. The CDR3 consists of 14 residues. The germline V gene encodes CDR1 KGHSH and CDR2 LQKENI.

The rearrangement uses TRBV4-3 and TRBJ2-7; D tentatively reads TRBD1 or TRBD2 (5 bases each). CDR1 LGHNA and CDR2 YSLEER come from the germline V gene. CDR3 length equals 13 residues. V was shortened by 8 bases and J by 3 bases, with 14 bases between the two germline ends. CDR3 nucleotides: TGCGCCAGCGGCCGGCAGGGAGACTACGAGCAGTACTTC. Translation gives CASGRQGDYEQYF.

The chain combines TRBV4-3 with TRBJ2-2, with 13 positions matching TRBD2. The CDR3 is made up of 17 amino acids. Germline V gives CDR1 LGHNA, CDR2 YSLEER. The junction had 4 bases not matched to a gene; V was cut back by 2 bases and J by 4 bases. CDR3 sequence reads: CASSQTSGRAGTGELFF. For the CDR3, the DNA is TGCGCCAGCAGCCAAACTAGCGGGAGGGCGGGCACCGGGGAGCTGTTTTTT.

The V call is TRBV20-1, the J call TRBJ2-2; TRBD2 matches 13 bases. The CDR3 runs to 18 residues. The germline V gene has CDR1 DFQATT and CDR2 SNEGSKA (reference sequence). V shed 4 bases and J 4 bases; nucleotides not matched to a gene: 12. CDR3 bases: TGCAGTGCTACCCGCAGGACTAGCGGGAGAAGACTCACCGGGGAGCTGTTTTTT. Its protein is CSATRRTSGRRLTGELFF.

Comments on this clonotype: This may be a read error: a much more frequent sequence differs by one nucleotide. The chain links TRBV12-3 or TRBV12-4 to TRBJ2-7, with 10 bases aligning to TRBD2. The CDR3 contains 14 residues. J lost 5 bases, V lost 5 bases, and 6 bases had no gene match. Here the CDR3 DNA reads TGTGCCAGCAGTGCTAGCGGGAGAGAAGACGAGCAGTACTTC. Protein sequence: CASSASGREDEQYF.

The rearrangement uses TRBV20-1 and TRBJ2-3; 8 bases fit TRBD2. This CDR3 contains 15 residues. Trimming at V came to 1 base and at J to 5 bases, leaving 8 bases not matched to a gene. Germline CDR1 and CDR2: DFQATT and SNEGSKA (reference sequence). The CDR3 here is CSARVYGGAGDTQYF. CDR3 DNA: TGCAGTGCTAGAGTCTACGGGGGGGCAGGAGATACGCAGTATTTT.